The text below deals with one TCR beta chain. Produced via immunoSEQ multiplex PCR; TCRdb's table is partial and in-frame only. The table has 35,000 to 50,000 clones, approximately 84% seen once. The data are from a study of memory CD4+ T cells and cytomegalovirus serostatus. The sort gate was single viable CD3+CD4+CD8-CD45RO+ cells for memory CD4+ T cells. The CDR3 is 13 amino acids. Trimming took off 4 bases at V and 2 bases at J, with 8 bases between the two ends. Germline V gene data show CDR1 as MNHNS and CDR2 as SASEGT. The sequence was collected from an adult in good health and CMV-seronegative. Material for sequencing was memory CD4+ T cells from blood. This chain links TRBV6-1 with TRBJ1-2; possible D gene TRBD1, 5 bases. Here the CDR3 reads CASSVRDNYGYTF. DNA for the CDR3: TGTGCCAGCAGTGTGAGGGACAACTATGGCTACACCTTC.